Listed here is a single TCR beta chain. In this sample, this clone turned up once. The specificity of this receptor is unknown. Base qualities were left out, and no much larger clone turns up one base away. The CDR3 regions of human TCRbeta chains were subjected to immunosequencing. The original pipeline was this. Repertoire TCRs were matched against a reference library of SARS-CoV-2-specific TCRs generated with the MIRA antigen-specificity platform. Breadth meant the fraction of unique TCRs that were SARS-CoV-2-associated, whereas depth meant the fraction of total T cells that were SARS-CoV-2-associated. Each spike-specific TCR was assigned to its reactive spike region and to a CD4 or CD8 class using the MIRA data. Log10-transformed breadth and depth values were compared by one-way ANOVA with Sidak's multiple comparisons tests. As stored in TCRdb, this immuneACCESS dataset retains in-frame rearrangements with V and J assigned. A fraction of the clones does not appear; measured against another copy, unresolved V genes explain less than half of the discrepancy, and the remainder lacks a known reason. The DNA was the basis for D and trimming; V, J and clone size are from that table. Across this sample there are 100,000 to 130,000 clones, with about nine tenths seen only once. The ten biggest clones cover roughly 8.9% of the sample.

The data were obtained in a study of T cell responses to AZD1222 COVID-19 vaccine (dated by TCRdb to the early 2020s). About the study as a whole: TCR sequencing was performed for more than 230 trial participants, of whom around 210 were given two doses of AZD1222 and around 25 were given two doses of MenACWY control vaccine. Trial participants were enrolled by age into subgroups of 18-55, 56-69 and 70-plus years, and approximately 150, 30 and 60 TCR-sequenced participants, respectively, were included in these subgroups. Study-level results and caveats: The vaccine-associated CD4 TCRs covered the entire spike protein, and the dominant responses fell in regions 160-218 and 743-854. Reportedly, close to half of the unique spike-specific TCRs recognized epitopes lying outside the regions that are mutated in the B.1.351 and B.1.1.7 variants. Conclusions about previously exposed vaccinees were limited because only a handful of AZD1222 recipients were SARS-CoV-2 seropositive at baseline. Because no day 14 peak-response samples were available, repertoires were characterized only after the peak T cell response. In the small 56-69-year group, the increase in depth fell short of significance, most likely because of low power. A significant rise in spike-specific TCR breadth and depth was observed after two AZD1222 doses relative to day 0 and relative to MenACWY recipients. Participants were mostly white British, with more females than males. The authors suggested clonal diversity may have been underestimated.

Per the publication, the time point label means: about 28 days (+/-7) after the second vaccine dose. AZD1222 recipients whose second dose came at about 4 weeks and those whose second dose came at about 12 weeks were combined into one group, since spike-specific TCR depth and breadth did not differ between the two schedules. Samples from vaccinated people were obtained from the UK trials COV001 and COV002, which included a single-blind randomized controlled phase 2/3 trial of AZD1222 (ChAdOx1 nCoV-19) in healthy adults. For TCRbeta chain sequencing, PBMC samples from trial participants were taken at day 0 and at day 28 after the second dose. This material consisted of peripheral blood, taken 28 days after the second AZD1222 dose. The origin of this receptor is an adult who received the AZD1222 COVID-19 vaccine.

The CDR3 region reads CASSPGSTNEKLFF. The DNA sequence is given as TGTGCCAGCAGCCCGGGGTCAACTAATGAAAAACTGTTTTTT. Rearrangement joined TRBV9 to TRBJ1-4; the D gene cannot be resolved reliably. V lost 4 bases and J lost 0 bases; the stretch between them is 7 bases long. Looking up the germline V gene yields CDR1 SGDLS and CDR2 YYNGEE. The CDR3 spans 14 residues, from the cysteine through the phenylalanine. Just the 42-base CDR3 DNA is kept, in frame starting at base 1. Full variable domain (CDR3 extended with the reference TRBV9 and TRBJ1-4 proteins): DSGVTQTPKHLITATGQRVTLRCSPRSGDLSVYWYQQSLDQGLQFLIQYYNGEERAKGNILERFSAQQFPDLHSELNLSSLELGDSALYFCASSPGSTNEKLFFGSGTQLSVL.